This T cell receptor (beta chain) was captured in a study of cytomegalovirus exposure and HLA in healthy donors (dated by TCRdb to 2016 to 2017). As for the study more broadly: An earlier analysis of some 550 of the donors reported 250 to 300 Gb of sequence data and 100 million to 130 million unique TCR beta sequences from some 180 million T cells. In the later analysis, no new phenotypic data were used to find candidate immune exposures; instead, reliance was placed on TCR beta sequences and their occurrence across donors. Among 398 genotyped donors of the cohort, an average of around 250,000 unique TCR beta nucleotide sequences was sequenced per donor, of which 15% to 20% were non-productive. All discovery cohort repertoires had been generated using a single sequencing platform. High-throughput TCR immunosequencing, statistical association of individual TCRs with disease status, and machine learning were combined to predict cytomegalovirus infection status. In an earlier analysis of 587 of the donors, high-throughput TCR beta sequencing was used to judge whether each TCR beta V gene segment behaved as functional or pseudogenic. Roughly 290 gigabases of sequencing data and approximately 92 million unique TCR sequences made up an early release that covered approximately 700 HLA-typed donors. Several DR-DQ haplotypes were treated as single units for association and clustering because of strong linkage in the cohort. A later genetic analysis used genome-wide SNP genotypes for about three fifths of the roughly 700 donors, treating that subset as a discovery cohort. A later analysis re-examined previously published TCR beta repertoires from several hundred donors and added high-resolution HLA genotyping to investigate patterns of TCR occurrence. The study used immunosequencing to profile the T cell repertoires of about 670 subjects and linked those repertoires to cytomegalovirus serostatus. Typing coverage differed by locus: A, B, C, DRB1 and DQB1 were typed in roughly 629-630 donors, DQA1 in about 500, DPA1 in 600 to 610, and DPB1 in just under 480. HLA typing covered class I and class II loci at four-digit resolution. The study was designed to test whether signatures of past pathogen exposure could be identified by cataloging public T cell receptors. Donor age, sex, ethnicity and CMV serostatus were compiled together with the repertoire data. Among the approximately 430 genotyped donors, under 90% belonged to the genetic ancestry cluster associated with self-reported Caucasian donors. A separate validation cohort of over 95 different subjects was used in addition to the approximately 700-subject first cohort. The study at large found these results: A group of highly shared sequence variants was considered likely to be a technical artifact of the sequencing pipeline. The only immune exposure information available for the cohort was CMV serostatus. Broadly in line with IMGT annotations, most TCR beta V segments showed up in productive rearrangements about 90% or about 30% of the time in an earlier analysis of approximately 640 of the donors. The study listed 150 to 200 TCR beta chains as associated with cytomegalovirus. In a later analysis, TCR association rates were found to vary across HLA loci, with the most associated TCRs seen for DRB1 alleles and the fewest for HLA-C alleles. Specific HLA alleles were associated with roughly 17,000 TCR beta sequences at a false discovery rate of 0.05 in a later analysis. Roughly uniform sequencing depth across donors was assumed in presence/absence analyses, although this assumption may not hold. Because counts were too low, approximately 15 rarely observed V segments, including chromosome 9 orphons, were excluded from the earlier analysis of 587 of the donors. Because HLA typing was missing for some donors at each locus, association tests included only the typed subset. A further reported finding was that TCR beta sequences accurately predicted the HLA-A and HLA-B alleles for most subjects in the first cohort. Some IMGT-functional V segments, including TRBV6-2 and TRBV6-3, could not be distinguished by the 87-base-pair reads and were therefore excluded. Most TCR sequences were observed very rarely across donors, whereas some public TCRs were present in many individuals. Correlated functional status among segregating V segments might reflect linkage disequilibrium, but an unknown experimental factor could not be ruled out. Only TCR beta chains were sequenced in this cohort, and the absence of alpha or paired-chain data limited detectable features. In a later analysis, several top co-occurrence clusters were reported to appear linked to parvovirus B19, influenza, CMV and Epstein-Barr virus. Assigning TCR associations to individual alleles was difficult when HLA alleles, especially DR and DQ, strongly co-occurred. According to a later analysis, most CMV-associated TCR beta chains appeared to be HLA-restricted, and the HLA associations seemed to be driven largely by CMV exposure. An association between a missense DCLRE1C variant and V-gene and J-gene trimming of TCR beta chains was found in a later genetic analysis and replicated in an independent cohort. It was suggested by the authors that the approach could potentially be generalized to other disease states and immunological phenotypes. According to a later genetic analysis, donors in an Asian-associated ancestry cluster had fewer N-insertions in productive TCRs than the approximately 630-donor mean. The classifier was reported to diagnose cytomegalovirus status with high specificity and sensitivity in both the original cohort and the validation cohort. Three of the identified cytomegalovirus-associated TCR beta chains were confirmed in vitro to be specific for cytomegalovirus antigens. A later analysis found that HLA-associated TCR beta chains were more clonally expanded and had lower generation probabilities than equally common non-associated chains.

The cohort comprised fewer than 700 healthy bone marrow donors. Cohort members were all nominally healthy when sampled, although unrecorded immune exposures were likely present. The donor tested CMV seropositive and was one of the 289 seropositive cohort members. Every donor gave a peripheral blood sample, and the peripheral blood mononuclear cells from that sample were used for TCR beta sequencing. The Qiagen DNeasy Blood Extraction Kit was used to extract genomic DNA from the blood cell samples. The library was built by means of the immunoSEQ multiplex PCR assay. The multiplex PCR relied on a mix of 60 forward primers for TCR Vbeta segments and 13 reverse primers for TCR Jbeta segments. The CDR3 region of rearranged TCR beta genes was amplified from genomic DNA with a multiplex PCR assay. The Illumina HiSeq System was used to sequence the amplified TCR beta libraries as 87-base-pair reads. The paper's processing steps were these. A later analysis counted about 80 million unique TCR beta chains across the 690 or so repertoires, and some 11 million of these chains were shared by at least two donors. Raw reads were error-corrected and collapsed into unique sequences by a nearest-neighbor algorithm in which closely related sequences were merged to remove PCR and sequencing errors. CDR3 sequences were aligned to IMGT reference sequences to assign V, D and J gene segments. For a sequence to be retained, a match of at least six nucleotides was required to both a V gene segment and a J gene segment. A rearrangement was called productive if the CDR3 had no stop codons and remained in frame with V and J, and every other rearrangement was called non-productive. CDR3 was defined by IMGT convention, running from the second conserved V-encoded cysteine to the conserved J-encoded phenylalanine. The earlier analysis of a few hundred of the donors excluded any sequence lacking an unambiguous match to a single V gene segment. An earlier analysis of a few hundred of the donors called V segments functional above 56.7% productive rearrangements and segregating when the between-donor standard deviation exceeded 5%. A statistical classification framework was built to diagnose cytomegalovirus status from the catalog of TCR beta chain sequences. A later analysis assigned V and J genes by comparing TCR nucleotide sequences with IMGT/GENE-DB human TR gene sequences. In a later analysis, CDR3 sequences and most-parsimonious VDJ recombination scenarios were assigned using the TCRdist pipeline. In a later analysis, every TCR beta chain was defined by the combination of its CDR3 amino acid sequence and its V-gene family, and reads without a unique V-gene family were dropped. To address suspected cross-contamination and a sequencing artifact, a later analysis removed roughly 580 highly shared, low-generation-probability nucleotide sequences. For each public chain, a later analysis derived a clonal expansion index from normalized ranks of inferred template counts within each repertoire. In a later analysis, generation probabilities were computed with a VDJ recombination model fitted to out-of-frame rearrangements, and the resulting probabilities were checked against IGoR. A later analysis scored TCR-TCR, TCR-HLA and TCR-CMV co-occurrence with hypergeometric tests, applying a repertoire-size bias correction to TCR pairs. In a later analysis, false discovery rates were estimated by permuting HLA or CMV assignments 20 times. A later analysis grouped co-occurring TCRs with DBSCAN, adding TCRdist sequence similarity when clustering within HLA-allele-positive subsets. Repertoires with fewer than 30,000 or more than 120,000 public chains were left out of co-occurrence clustering, as were four to six repertoires with anomalous nucleotide sharing. As stored in TCRdb, this immuneACCESS dataset retains in-frame rearrangements with V and J assigned. A fraction of the clones does not appear; measured against another copy, unresolved V genes explain less than half of the discrepancy, and the remainder lacks a known reason. V, J and clone size reflect that table, while D and trimming were determined from the DNA. Here the sample has around 230,000 clones; 82% occur a single time. In total, the top ten clones hold around 6% of the sample.

Worth noting for this clone: The antigen this receptor binds is unknown. No much larger clonotype is one base removed from it; base qualities were not supplied.

The V and J ends are trimmed by 7 bases and 2 bases, leaving 14 bases between them. Sequences MDHEN (CDR1) and SYDVKM (CDR2) are obtained from the germline V gene. The CDR3 sequence holds 14 residues, the cysteine and phenylalanine included. The sequence is cut down to CDR3 DNA, 42 bases in frame from base 1. The material sequenced was PBMCs. The source of this sequence is a middle-aged man in good health and CMV-seropositive. This sequence uses TRBV28 and TRBJ1-2; the D gene is not confidently resolved. In nucleotides, the sequence is TGTGCCAGCACCCTGCTTAGTACGAACTATGGCTACACCTTC. Its translation reads: CASTLLSTNYGYTF.